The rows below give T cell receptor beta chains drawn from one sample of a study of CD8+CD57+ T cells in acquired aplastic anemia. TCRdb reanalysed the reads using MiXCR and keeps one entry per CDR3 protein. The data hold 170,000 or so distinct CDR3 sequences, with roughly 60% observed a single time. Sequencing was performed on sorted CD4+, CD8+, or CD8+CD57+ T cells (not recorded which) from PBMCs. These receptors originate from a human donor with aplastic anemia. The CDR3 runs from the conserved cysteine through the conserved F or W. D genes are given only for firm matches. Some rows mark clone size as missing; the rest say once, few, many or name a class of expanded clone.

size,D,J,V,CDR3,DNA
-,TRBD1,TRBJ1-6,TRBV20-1,CSARRGQGTSPLHF,TGCAGTGCTAGGAGGGGACAGGGAACTTCACCCCTCCACTTT
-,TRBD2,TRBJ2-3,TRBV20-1,CSARQRGGLGNEQYF,TGCAGTGCTAGACAGCGGGGGGGCCTGGGGAATGAGCAGTATTTT
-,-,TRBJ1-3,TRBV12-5,CASGLGISGNTIYF,TGTGCTAGTGGTTTGGGTATCTCTGGAAACACCATATATTTT
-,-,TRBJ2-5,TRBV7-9,CASSPRATRETQYF,TGTGCCAGCAGCCCCCGGGCGACAAGGGAGACCCAGTACTTC
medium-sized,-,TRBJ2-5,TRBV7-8,CASSLGPQGPETQYF,TGTGCCAGCAGCTTAGGACCTCAGGGTCCCGAGACCCAGTACTTC
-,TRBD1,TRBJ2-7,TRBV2,CASANRGSYEQYF,TGTGCCAGCGCCAACAGGGGGTCTTACGAGCAGTACTTC
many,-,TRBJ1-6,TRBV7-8,CASTLGIFSPLHF,TGTGCCAGCACCTTAGGGATCTTTTCACCCCTCCACTTT
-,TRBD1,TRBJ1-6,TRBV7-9,CASSFGQGAKALHF,TGTGCCAGCAGCTTTGGACAGGGGGCTAAGGCCCTCCACTTT
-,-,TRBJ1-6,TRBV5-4,CASSETQYNSPLHF,TGTGCCAGCAGTGAAACTCAATATAATTCACCCCTCCACTTT
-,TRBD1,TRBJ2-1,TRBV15,CATRDRASGEQFF,TGTGCCACCCGGGACAGGGCGTCGGGGGAGCAGTTCTTC
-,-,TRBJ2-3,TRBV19,CASSIDIGGLGDTQYF,TGTGCCAGTAGTATAGATATAGGGGGGCTGGGAGATACGCAGTATTTT
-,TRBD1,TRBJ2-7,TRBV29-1,CSVTPRDSYEQYF,TGCAGCGTTACCCCCCGGGACAGCTACGAGCAGTACTTC
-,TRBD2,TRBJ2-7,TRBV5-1,CASSFRAGVSHEQYF,TGCGCCAGCAGCTTTCGAGCGGGAGTGTCCCACGAGCAGTACTTC
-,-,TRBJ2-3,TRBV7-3,CASSPDGGGTDTQYF,TGTGCCAGCAGCCCGGACGGAGGGGGGACAGATACGCAGTATTTT
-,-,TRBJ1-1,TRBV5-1,CASSRTWGEGTEAFF,TGCGCCAGCAGCCGAACGTGGGGTGAGGGTACTGAAGCTTTCTTT
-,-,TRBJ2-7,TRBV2,CASSGFRATYEQYF,TGTGCCAGCAGTGGGTTTAGGGCAACCTACGAGCAGTACTTC
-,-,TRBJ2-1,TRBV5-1,CASSPVRRGVNEQFF,TGCGCCAGCAGCCCGGTGAGGAGAGGGGTCAATGAGCAGTTCTTC
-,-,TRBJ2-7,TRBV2,CASTRGAGFLDEQYF,TGTGCCAGCACTCGAGGGGCAGGGTTTCTCGACGAGCAGTACTTC
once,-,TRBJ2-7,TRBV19,CASSPAGTAHEQYF,TGTGCCAGTAGTCCCGCCGGGACTGCACACGAGCAGTACTTC
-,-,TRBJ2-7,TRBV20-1,CSASFLKSSYEQYF,TGCAGTGCTAGCTTCTTAAAAAGCTCCTACGAGCAGTACTTC
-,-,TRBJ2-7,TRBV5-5,CAKKGGYEQYF,TGTGCCAAGAAAGGGGGCTACGAGCAGTACTTC
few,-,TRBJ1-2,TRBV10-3,CAISLQGNGYTF,TGTGCCATCAGTCTACAGGGAAATGGCTACACCTTC
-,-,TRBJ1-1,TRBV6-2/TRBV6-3,CASSVRTEAFF,TGTGCCAGCAGCGTCCGGACTGAAGCTTTCTTT
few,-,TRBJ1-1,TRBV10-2,CASSEAQVRTEAFF,TGCGCCAGCAGTGAGGCCCAAGTGAGAACTGAAGCTTTCTTT
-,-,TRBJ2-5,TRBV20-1,CSARGRGETQYF,TGCAGTGCTAGGGGCAGGGGAGAGACCCAGTACTTC
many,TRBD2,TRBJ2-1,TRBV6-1,CASNRWGLAGDEQFF,TGTGCCAGCAATCGATGGGGACTAGCGGGGGATGAGCAGTTCTTC
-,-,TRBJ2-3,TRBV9,CASSVGESTVGPDTQYF,TGTGCCAGCAGCGTCGGCGAAAGCACAGTCGGTCCAGATACGCAGTATTTT
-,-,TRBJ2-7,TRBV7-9,CASSFAAGYEQYF,TGTGCCAGCAGCTTTGCAGCCGGTTACGAGCAGTACTTC
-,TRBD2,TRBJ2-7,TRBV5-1,CASSGTSGGLSSYEQYF,TGCGCCAGCTCCGGGACTAGCGGGGGGCTGAGCTCCTACGAGCAGTACTTC
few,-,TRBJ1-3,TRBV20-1,CSARDPDWTSGNTIYF,TGCAGTGCTAGAGACCCGGACTGGACCTCTGGAAACACCATATATTTT
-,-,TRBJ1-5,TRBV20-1,CSARDRDPNQPQNF,TGCAGTGCTAGAGACCGGGACCCCAATCAGCCCCAGAATTTT
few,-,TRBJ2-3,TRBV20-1,CSAGAGHTDTQYF,TGCAGTGCTGGGGCGGGCCACACAGATACGCAGTATTTT